The clone carrying this TCR beta chain showed up just a few times. The length of the CDR3 is 12 residues. V was shortened by 5 bases and J by 6 bases, with 9 bases between the two germline ends. From germline, CDR1 is SEHNR and CDR2 FQNEAQ (reference sequence). This record belongs to a study of regulatory T cells in long-lasting Graves disease. Both iRepertoire HTBI primers and Arm-PCR of CDR3 regions were used to build the TCR beta libraries. TCRdb ran MiXCR on the multiplex PCR reads and lists one entry per CDR3 protein. Of about 530,000 distinct CDR3 sequences listed, roughly 16% are singletons. Time point denoted: newly diagnosed GD, antithyroid drugs for less than 3 months. TCR sequences were obtained from RNA taken from PBMCs. This sample also belongs to another study, concerning T cells in Graves' hyperthyroidism and ophthalmopathy. In that study: The study used the HTBI primer set for a first-round RT-PCR of the TCR CDR3. Progression to ophthalmopathy was predicted a median of about six months early.

The sequences come from peripheral blood mononuclear cells (PBMCs), collected at new diagnosis, from a patient treated with antithyroid drugs. The TCR sequence derives from a woman aged 35-65 years with Graves disease. This chain joins TRBV7-9 and TRBJ2-3; the D gene is possibly TRBD1 (5 bases). CDR3 sequence reads: CASSRPGDTQYF. CDR3 nucleotides: TGTGCCAGCAGCCGACCAGGGGATACGCAGTATTTT.